A single sample is the source of the 17 T cell receptor beta chains below, sequenced in a study of blood T cell repertoires in COVID-19 (dated by TCRdb to 2020 to 2022). Library creation used the immunoSEQ multiplex PCR assay. TCRdb took this table from immuneACCESS and kept in-frame rearrangements with V and J called. Such tables lack part of the clones; where checked against another copy, unresolved V genes explain under half of the gap, and the rest is unexplained. Here the sample has more than 300,000 clones; 85% to 90% occur a single time. The ten largest make up almost 9.5% of the sample. What was sequenced was PBMCs or T cells enriched from blood (not recorded which). Every receptor here comes from a woman between 25 and 40 years old who had recovered from COVID-19.

CDR3 sequence reads: CASSQGQGLFGYGYTF. The CDR3 DNA follows: TGTGCCAGCAGCCAGGGACAGGGGCTGTTCGGCTATGGCTACACCTTC. The chain combines TRBV3-1 (or the pseudogene TRBV3-2) with TRBJ1-2, with 10 bases fitting TRBD1. V shed 3 bases, J shed 4 bases, and the junction held 8 bases outside the gene matches. The CDR3 spans 16 residues. Germline CDR1 LGHDT, CDR2 YNNKEL (reference sequence).

In this sample, this clone turned up once. This chain links TRBV19 with TRBJ1-5; weak D call: TRBD1 (6 bases). This CDR3 region has 14 residues. Germline CDR1 LNHDA, CDR2 SQIVND (reference sequence). V was pared by 2 bases and J by 7 bases, with 12 bases between. This CDR3 reads CASSIHSGEQPQHF. In DNA, the CDR3 is TGTGCCAGTAGTATACACTCAGGGGAACAGCCCCAGCATTTT.

The table lists this clone with a count of one. The rearrangement links TRBV18 to TRBJ1-4; D may be TRBD1 (6 bases). The V gene lost 3 bases and the J gene lost 3 bases, with 14 bases spanning the gap. Germline-derived CDR1 and CDR2 are KGHSH and LQKENI. The length of the CDR3 is 16 residues. The chain's CDR3 is CASSPLGQTSNEKLFF. Written as DNA, the CDR3 is TGTGCCAGCTCACCTCTCGGACAGACTTCTAATGAAAAACTGTTTTTT. Together with reference TRBV18 and TRBJ1-4, the CDR3 gives the full variable domain: NAGVMQNPRHLVRRRGQEARLRCSPMKGHSHVYWYRQLPEEGLKFMVYLQKENIIDESGMPKERFSAEFPKEGPSILRIQQVVRGDSAAYFCASSPLGQTSNEKLFFGSGTQLSVL.

This chain connects TRBV11-2 to TRBJ2-1; D remains ambiguous. The CDR3 consists of 13 residues. V was trimmed by 1 base and J by 7 bases, leaving 8 bases between them. Germline CDR1 and CDR2: SGHAT and FQNNGV. DNA of the CDR3: TGTGCCAGCAGCTTAGTACTCCCGAATGAGCAGTTCTTC. It encodes CASSLVLPNEQFF.

The V and J genes are TRBV7-2 and TRBJ1-1; no clear D gene. The germline V and J ends were trimmed by 5 bases and 1 base, with 14 bases remaining between them. Germline CDR1 SGHTA, CDR2 FQGNSA. CDR3 length: 15 amino acids. The chain's CDR3 is CASSHNLVANTEAFF. CDR3 nucleotide sequence: TGTGCCAGCAGCCACAATTTGGTAGCGAACACTGAAGCTTTCTTT.

The rearrangement uses TRBV2 and TRBJ2-2; 7 bases line up with TRBD2. CDR3 length: 12 amino acids. Germline CDR1 and CDR2: SNHLY and FYNNEI. J was trimmed by 6 bases and V by 11 bases; bases with no gene match: 6. The CDR3 spells CAVTTSPGELFF. DNA for the CDR3: TGTGCCGTAACGACTAGCCCCGGGGAGCTGTTTTTT. Full variable domain (rest looked up from reference TRBV2 and TRBJ2-2): EPEVTQTPSHQVTQMGQEVILRCVPISNHLYFYWYRQILGQKVEFLVSFYNNEISEKSEIFDDQFSVERPDGSNFTLKIRSTKLEDSAMYFCAVTTSPGELFFGEGSRLTVL.

The chain couples TRBV28 to TRBJ1-2; maybe TRBD1 (6 bases). Germline values: CDR1 MDHEN, CDR2 SYDVKM. V was trimmed by 2 bases and J by 4 bases, leaving 23 bases between them. This CDR3 has 18 amino acids. The CDR3 sequence is CASSLGVFLRTATYGYTF. The CDR3 DNA follows: TGTGCCAGCAGTTTAGGGGTGTTCCTTAGGACAGCTACCTATGGCTACACCTTC.

The rearrangement uses TRBV6-4 and TRBJ1-1, with 8 positions matching TRBD1. The CDR3 is 17 amino acids. V dropped 3 bases and J dropped 4; count of bases not matched to a gene: 13. Germline V gene data show CDR1 as MRHNA and CDR2 as SNTAGT. The CDR3, as DNA: TGTGCCAGCAGTGATTCAGCGCAGGGGGCTTATGGCACTGAAGCTTTCTTT. Protein sequence: CASSDSAQGAYGTEAFF.

This clone came up a few times. The V and J genes are TRBV4-3 and TRBJ2-1; tentatively, D is TRBD1 (5 bases). In germline, CDR1 is LGHNA, CDR2 YSLEER. Trimming shortened V by 0 bases and J by 3 bases, and 12 bases separated the two germline ends. The CDR3 runs 16 residues. The CDR3 here is CASSQEPQAGYNEQFF. In DNA, the CDR3 is TGCGCCAGCAGCCAAGAACCACAGGCCGGCTACAATGAGCAGTTCTTC.

V and J are TRBV18 and TRBJ2-1, with TRBD1 matching over 7 bases. CDR1 KGHSH and CDR2 LQKENI come from the germline V gene. V gave up 3 bases and J gave up 4 bases; unmatched junction bases: 9. The CDR3 extends over 16 amino acids. CDR3 nucleotides: TGTGCCAGCTCACCGCGATCCGGGACAGTTTACAATGAGCAGTTCTTC. This encodes CASSPRSGTVYNEQFF.

This clone was recorded a few times. This chain uses TRBV6-6 with TRBJ2-7; tentative D call: TRBD2 (5 bases). The V gene lost 4 bases and the J gene lost 2 bases, with 12 bases spanning the gap. The CDR3 is made up of 14 amino acids. From germline, CDR1 is MNHNY and CDR2 SVGAGI (reference sequence). The CDR3 DNA is TGTGCCAGCAGTTCATACGAGGGTACCTACGAGCAGTACTTC. It encodes CASSSYEGTYEQYF.

The CDR3 region has the DNA TGTGCCAGCAGTTACGCAGTGGGAGGGTACGAGCAGTACTTC. It is translated as CASSYAVGGYEQYF. This rearrangement joins TRBV6-2 or TRBV6-3 to TRBJ2-7; 7 bases are shared with TRBD2. The CDR3 is 14 amino acids. Trimming at V came to 2 bases and at J to 4 bases, leaving 5 bases not matched to a gene. From germline, CDR1 is MNHEY and CDR2 SVGEGT.

This clone was recorded only once. The chain links TRBV28 to TRBJ1-5; D is perhaps TRBD1 (5 bases). The CDR3 length is 14 residues. Germline V gene sequence: CDR1 MDHEN, CDR2 SYDVKM. V lost 4 bases and J 7 bases, leaving 14 bases between the germline ends. DNA of the CDR3: TGTGCCAGCAGTTCCTCAGGGTACGAGCAGCCCCAGCATTTT. Protein product: CASSSSGYEQPQHF.

The V call is TRBV11-3, the J call TRBJ1-6, with D possibly matching TRBD1 (6 bases). The CDR3 sequence is 13 residues long. The V end was cut by 3 bases, the J end by 8 bases, with 8 bases between. The germline V gene has CDR1 SGHNT and CDR2 YENEEA. In DNA form, the CDR3 reads TGTGCCAGCAGCTTGCACAGGGATTCACCCCTCCACTTT. This sequence encodes CASSLHRDSPLHF.

This clone was counted ten times or more. The V and J genes are TRBV7-2 and TRBJ1-1, with D maybe TRBD1 (5 bases). CDR1 is SGHTA and CDR2 is FQGNSA in the germline V gene. The germline V and J ends were trimmed by 5 bases and 4 bases, with 14 bases remaining between them. There are 14 residues in the CDR3. CDR3 DNA sequence: TGTGCCAGCAGCCTCCAAACAAGGGGCACTGAAGCTTTCTTT. Translation: CASSLQTRGTEAFF.

V and J are TRBV7-3 and TRBJ2-1, with 12 bases lining up with TRBD2. The germline V gene has CDR1 SGHTA and CDR2 FQGTGA. This CDR3 comprises 15 residues. J was trimmed by 6 bases and V by 5 bases; bases with no gene match: 5. CDR3 nucleotides: TGTGCCAGCAGCCCTAGCGGGAGGGTAGGCAATGAGCAGTTCTTC. Protein sequence: CASSPSGRVGNEQFF.

V gene TRBV10-1 combines with J gene TRBJ2-1, with 10 positions matching TRBD2. Germline CDR1 WNHNN, CDR2 SYGVQD (reference sequence). The ends lost 5 bases at V and 8 bases at J; junction bases unmatched: 12. The CDR3 contains 16 residues. The CDR3 coding sequence is TGCGCCAGCAGTCAGGGCGAACTAGCGGGAATGGATGAGCAGTTCTTC. Its translation is CASSQGELAGMDEQFF.